This TCR beta chain was found in a study of T cells in Graves' hyperthyroidism and ophthalmopathy. What was amplified from RNA transcripts were TCR beta CDR3 regions. The HTBI primer set was used in a first-round RT-PCR of the TCR CDR3. In TCRdb, the multiplex PCR reads were re-called with MiXCR into one record per CDR3 protein. The sample has roughly 280,000 distinct CDR3 sequences, 22% seen once. This CDR3 is 14 amino acids long. V lost 5 bases and J 2 bases, leaving 13 bases between the germline ends. Germline loops: CDR1 LNHNV, CDR2 YYDKDF (reference sequence). Fresh peripheral blood, under 11 ml, yielded the PBMCs.

The sequenced sample was blood. This TCR came from a man aged 25-40 years with Graves' ophthalmopathy. This chain connects TRBV15 to TRBJ2-7, with D possibly TRBD1 on 6 matching bases. This CDR3 reads CATSLPGQTYEQYF. CDR3 sequence (DNA): TGTGCCACCAGCCTCCCTGGACAGACCTACGAGCAGTACTTC.